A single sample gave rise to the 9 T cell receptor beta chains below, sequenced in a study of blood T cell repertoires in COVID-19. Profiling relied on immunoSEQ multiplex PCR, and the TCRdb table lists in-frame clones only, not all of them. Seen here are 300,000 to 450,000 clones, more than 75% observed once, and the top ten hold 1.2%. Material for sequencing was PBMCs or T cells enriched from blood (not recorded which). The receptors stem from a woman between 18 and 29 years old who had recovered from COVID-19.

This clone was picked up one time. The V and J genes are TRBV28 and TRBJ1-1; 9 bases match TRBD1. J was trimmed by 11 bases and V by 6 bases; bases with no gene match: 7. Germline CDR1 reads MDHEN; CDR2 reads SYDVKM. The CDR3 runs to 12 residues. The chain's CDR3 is CASRKRDREAFF. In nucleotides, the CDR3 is TGTGCCAGCAGAAAACGGGACAGGGAGGCTTTCTTT.

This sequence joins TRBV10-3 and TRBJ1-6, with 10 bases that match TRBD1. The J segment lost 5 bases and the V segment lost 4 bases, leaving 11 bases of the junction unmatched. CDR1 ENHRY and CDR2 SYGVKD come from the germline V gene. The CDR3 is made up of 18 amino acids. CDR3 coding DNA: TGTGCCATCAGTGGACAGGGGGCAAAGTTTCCCGATAATTCACCCCTCCACTTT. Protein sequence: CAISGQGAKFPDNSPLHF.

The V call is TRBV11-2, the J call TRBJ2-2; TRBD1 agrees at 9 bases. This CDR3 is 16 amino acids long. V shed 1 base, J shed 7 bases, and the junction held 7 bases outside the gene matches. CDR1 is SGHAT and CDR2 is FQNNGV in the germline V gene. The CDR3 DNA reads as TGTGCCAGCAGCTTAGGGGGGACAGGGCCTCGCGGGGAGCTGTTTTTT. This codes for CASSLGGTGPRGELFF.

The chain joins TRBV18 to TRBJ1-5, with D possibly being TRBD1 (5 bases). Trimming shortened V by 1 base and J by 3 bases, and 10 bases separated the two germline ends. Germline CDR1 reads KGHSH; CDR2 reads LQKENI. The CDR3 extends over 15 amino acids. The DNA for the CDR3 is TGTGCCAGCTCACCACGCAGGGATATCAATCAGCCCCAGCATTTT. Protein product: CASSPRRDINQPQHF.

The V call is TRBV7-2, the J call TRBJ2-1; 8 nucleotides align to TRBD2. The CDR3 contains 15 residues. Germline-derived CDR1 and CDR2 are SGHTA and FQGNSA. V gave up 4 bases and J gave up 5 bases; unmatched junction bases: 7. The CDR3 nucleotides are TGTGCCAGCAGCTCCGCCGGGACTAGGGACAATGAGCAGTTCTTC. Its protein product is CASSSAGTRDNEQFF. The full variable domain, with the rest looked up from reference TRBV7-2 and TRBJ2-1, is GAGVSQSPSNKVTEKGKDVELRCDPISGHTALYWYRQSLGQGLEFLIYFQGNSAPDKSGLPSDRFSAERTGGSVSTLTIQRTQQEDSAVYLCASSSAGTRDNEQFFGPGTRLTVL.

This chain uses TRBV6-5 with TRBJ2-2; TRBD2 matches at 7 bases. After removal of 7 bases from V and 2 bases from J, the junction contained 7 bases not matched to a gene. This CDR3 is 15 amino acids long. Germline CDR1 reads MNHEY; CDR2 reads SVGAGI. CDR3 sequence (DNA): TGTGCCAGCACACCGGGGACTAAAAACACCGGGGAGCTGTTTTTT. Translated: CASTPGTKNTGELFF.

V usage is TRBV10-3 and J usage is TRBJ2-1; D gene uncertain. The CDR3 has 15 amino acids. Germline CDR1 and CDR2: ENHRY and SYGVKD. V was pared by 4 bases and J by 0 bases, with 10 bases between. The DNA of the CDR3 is TGTGCCATCAGTGCCGCAGCTAGCTCCTACAATGAGCAGTTCTTC. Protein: CAISAAASSYNEQFF.

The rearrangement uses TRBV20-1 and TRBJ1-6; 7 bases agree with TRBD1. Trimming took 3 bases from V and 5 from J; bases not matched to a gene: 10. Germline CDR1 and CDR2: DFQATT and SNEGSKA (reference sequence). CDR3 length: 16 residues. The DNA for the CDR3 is TGCAGTGCTAGTCTCGGACAGGTTGTGAATAATTCACCCCTCCACTTT. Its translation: CSASLGQVVNNSPLHF.

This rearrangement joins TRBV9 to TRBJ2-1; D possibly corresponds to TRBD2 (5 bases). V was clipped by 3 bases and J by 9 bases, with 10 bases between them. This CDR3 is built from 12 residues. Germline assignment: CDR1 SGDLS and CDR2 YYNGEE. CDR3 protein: CASSAPAGEQFF. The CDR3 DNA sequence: TGTGCCAGCAGCGCCCCCGCGGGTGAGCAGTTCTTC.